The source of this TCR beta chain is a study of cytomegalovirus exposure and HLA in healthy donors. On the study more broadly: The same platform was used for the 110 or so validation repertoires as for the 666 first-cohort repertoires, as reported in a later analysis.

Trimming pared 0 bases from V and 1 base from J, leaving 10 bases between. This CDR3 is 14 amino acids long. Germline values: CDR1 GTSNPN, CDR2 SVGIG (reference sequence). The table came from immunoSEQ multiplex PCR; TCRdb's copy has only in-frame clones and leaves some out. The top ten hold 4% to 6% of the sample, which has roughly 120,000 clones, about 83% seen once. Study-level results: In vitro, three CMV-associated chains proved specific for CMV antigens. Published work reported that the classifier diagnosed cytomegalovirus status with high specificity and sensitivity. According to a subsequent analysis, TCR clusters from the first cohort were inclined to appear together in the roughly 120 validation repertoires.

As for this clone: The antigen remains unidentified. The same CDR3 arises from other DNA sequences in this sample as well.

The rearrangement uses TRBV30 and TRBJ2-7; TRBD1 is a possible D gene (5 bases). Specimen: PBMCs. The receptor was isolated from a man between 18 and 35 years old in good health and CMV-seronegative. The CDR3 bases are TGTGCCTGGAGTGTAGGGGCAGGTTCCTACGAGCAGTACTTC. Its translation is CAWSVGAGSYEQYF.